This record covers a single T cell receptor (beta chain). What it binds is not known. This record comes from a study of T cell responses to AZD1222 COVID-19 vaccine. Overall study results and limits: After two AZD1222 doses, spike-specific TCR breadth and depth rose versus day 0. Donors, mostly white British, included more females; clonal diversity was possibly underestimated. Mapped onto spike, vaccine-associated CD4 TCRs spanned it and were dominant at 160-218 and 743-854.

The method was immunoSEQ multiplex PCR; TCRdb's version includes in-frame clones alone and lacks a portion of them. Of about 75,000 clones listed, about 87% are singletons. The CDR3 sequence is 17 residues long. Deletions cut 6 bases from V and 4 bases from J, with 25 bases between. Germline values: CDR1 SGHNT, CDR2 YYREEE (reference sequence). The clonotype comes from an adult who received the MenACWY meningococcal vaccine as a control. The specimen was peripheral blood, collected 28 days after the second dose of the MenACWY control vaccine. This chain links TRBV5-4 with TRBJ1-2; no clear D gene. The CDR3, as DNA: TGTGCCAGCAAAGCGGGTAGTCGAGAGGGCATCGGCTATGGCTACACCTTC. Residues: CASKAGSREGIGYGYTF.